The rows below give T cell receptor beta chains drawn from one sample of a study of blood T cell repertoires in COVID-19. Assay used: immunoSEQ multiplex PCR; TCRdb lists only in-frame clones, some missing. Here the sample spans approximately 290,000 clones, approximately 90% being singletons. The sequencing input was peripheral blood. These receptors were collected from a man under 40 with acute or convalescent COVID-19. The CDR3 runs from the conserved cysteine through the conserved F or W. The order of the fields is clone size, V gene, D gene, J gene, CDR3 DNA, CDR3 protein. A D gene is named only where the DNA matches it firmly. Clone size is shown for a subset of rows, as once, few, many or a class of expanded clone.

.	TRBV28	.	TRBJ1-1	TGTGCCAGCAAGAACCAGATGAACACTGAAGCTTTCTTT	CASKNQMNTEAFF
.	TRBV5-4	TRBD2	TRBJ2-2	TGTGCCAGCAGCTCTAGCGGGAGGAACACCGGGGAGCTGTTTTTT	CASSSSGRNTGELFF
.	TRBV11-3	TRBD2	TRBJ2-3	TGTGCCAGCAGCATAACCCCGAGCGGGAGGGCCGCAGATACGCAGTATTTT	CASSITPSGRAADTQYF
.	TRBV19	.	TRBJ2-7	TGTGCCAGTAGCCCGGACAACTCCTACGAGCAGTACTTC	CASSPDNSYEQYF
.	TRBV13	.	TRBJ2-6	TGTGCCAGCAGCTTAAGCCGGCAGGGCCCCTCTGGGGCCAACGTCCTGACTTTC	CASSLSRQGPSGANVLTF
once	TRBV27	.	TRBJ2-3	TGTGCCAGCAGTTTAGAGAGTTTTTCCGATACGCAGTATTTT	CASSLESFSDTQYF
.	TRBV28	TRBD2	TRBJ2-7	TGTGCCAGCAGTCTTCCGGGAGGGGAGGACGAGCAGTACTTC	CASSLPGGEDEQYF
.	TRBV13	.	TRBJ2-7	TGTGCCAGCAGCTTACAAGGCGGTTACGAGCAGTACTTC	CASSLQGGYEQYF
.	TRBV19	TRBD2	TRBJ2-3	TGTGCCAGTAGTGATGGGACACTAGCGGGGGGGATCGGCACAGATACGCAGTATTTT	CASSDGTLAGGIGTDTQYF
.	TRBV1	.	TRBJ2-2	TGCACCAGCAGCCAAGAAGAAGCGCGGGACACCGGGGAGCTGTTTTTT	CTSSQEEARDTGELFF
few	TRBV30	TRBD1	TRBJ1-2	TGTGCCTGGAGTCCCCCGGACAGGGGGCTCGATGGCTACACCTTC	CAWSPPDRGLDGYTF
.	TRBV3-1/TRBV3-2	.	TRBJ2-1	TGTGCCAGCAGCCAAGCGAGGGAGACCTACAATGAGCAGTTCTTC	CASSQARETYNEQFF
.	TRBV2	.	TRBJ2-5	TGTGCCAGCAGTGGGGGCCAGGGAGAGACCCAGTACTTC	CASSGGQGETQYF
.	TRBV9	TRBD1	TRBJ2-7	TGTGCCAGCAGCTTCCGGGACAGGGGGGAGCAGTACTTC	CASSFRDRGEQYF
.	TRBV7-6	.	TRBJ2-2	TGTGCCAGCAGCAGGGAGCTCCTGCGGTCCACCGGGGAGCTGTTTTTT	CASSRELLRSTGELFF
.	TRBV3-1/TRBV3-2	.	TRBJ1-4	TGTGCCAGCAGCCAAGGCGGGGGGGGCATTAATGAAAAACTGTTTTTT	CASSQGGGGINEKLFF
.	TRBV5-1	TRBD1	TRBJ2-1	TGCGCCAGCAGTATACAGGGGGCCTCCTACAATGAGCAGTTCTTC	CASSIQGASYNEQFF
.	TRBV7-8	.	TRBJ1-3	TGTGCCAGCAGCTACGGACAGCCAAGCTCTGGAAACACCATATATTTT	CASSYGQPSSGNTIYF
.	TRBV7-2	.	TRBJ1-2	TGTGCCAGCAGCTTAGCATGGGGGGGCCGCTATGGCTACACCTTC	CASSLAWGGRYGYTF
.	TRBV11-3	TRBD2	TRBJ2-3	TGTGCCAGCAGCTTGACAACTAGCGGGGTCTTCATGGATACGCAGTATTTT	CASSLTTSGVFMDTQYF
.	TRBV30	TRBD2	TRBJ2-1	TGTGCCTGGAGTTTTAGCGGGGGGAACAATGAGCAGTTCTTC	CAWSFSGGNNEQFF
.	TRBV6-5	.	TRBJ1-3	TGTGCCAGCGCGCTGTTCCGAGGATCTGGAAACACCATATATTTT	CASALFRGSGNTIYF
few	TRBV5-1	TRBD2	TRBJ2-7	TGCGCCAGCAGCCCAGAAGGACTAGCGGGAGCGCAGTACTTC	CASSPEGLAGAQYF
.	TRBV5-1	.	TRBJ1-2	TGCGCCAGCAGGGCGGACAGCGCAACTAACTATGGCTACACCTTC	CASRADSATNYGYTF
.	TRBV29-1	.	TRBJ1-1	TGCAGCGTCCAACAGGATCCGAACACTGAAGCTTTCTTT	CSVQQDPNTEAFF
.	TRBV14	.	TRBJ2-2	TGTGCCAGCAGCCCACTACTCAACACCGGGGAGCTGTTTTTT	CASSPLLNTGELFF
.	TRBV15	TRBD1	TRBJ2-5	TGTGCCACCAGCAGGCCCCCGAGCAGGGGGCTGCCAGAGACCCAGTACTTC	CATSRPPSRGLPETQYF
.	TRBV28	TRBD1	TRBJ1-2	TGTGCCAGCAGTCCACCGGACAGGGACGGCTACACCTTC	CASSPPDRDGYTF
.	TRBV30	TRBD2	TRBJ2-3	TGTGCCTGGAGTGTTATTGGGGGGGTCCGAGATACGCAGTATTTT	CAWSVIGGVRDTQYF
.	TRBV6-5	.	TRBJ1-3	TGTGCCAGCAATTCAGGGACTGGAAACACCATATATTTT	CASNSGTGNTIYF
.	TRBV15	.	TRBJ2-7	TGTGCCACCAGCGAACTCGGGGACTCCTCCTACGAGCAGTACTTC	CATSELGDSSYEQYF
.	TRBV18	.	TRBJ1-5	TGTGCCAGCTCACTTCCCCCGGGACACCCCAATCAGCCCCAGCATTTT	CASSLPPGHPNQPQHF
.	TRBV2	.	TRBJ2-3	TGTGCCAGCAGTGGGGCAGGTAACACAGATACGCAGTATTTT	CASSGAGNTDTQYF
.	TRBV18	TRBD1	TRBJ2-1	TGTGCCAGCTCGCGGGACAGGTATGAGCAGTTCTTC	CASSRDRYEQFF
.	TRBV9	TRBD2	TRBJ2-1	TGTGCCAGCAACCGACTAGCGGGTGGAAACGAGCAGTTCTTC	CASNRLAGGNEQFF
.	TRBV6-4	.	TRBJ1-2	TGTGCCAGCAGTGAACAGCCGGGGATGTATGGCTACACCTTC	CASSEQPGMYGYTF
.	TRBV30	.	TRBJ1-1	TGTGCCTGGAGTGCCCGGCGGGTTGAAGCTTTCTTT	CAWSARRVEAFF
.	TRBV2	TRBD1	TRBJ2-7	TGTGCCAGCAGCGGAGCCGACAGGGTGGGTCCCAACGAGCAGTACTTC	CASSGADRVGPNEQYF
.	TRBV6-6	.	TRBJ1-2	TGTGCCAGTTCTCTAGCGGGGACTGAACGGCGTGGCTACACCTTC	CASSLAGTERRGYTF
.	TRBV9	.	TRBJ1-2	TGTGCCAGCAGCCTCAGCGACAGGCGTATCTATGGCTACACCTTC	CASSLSDRRIYGYTF
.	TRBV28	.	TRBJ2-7	TGTGCCAGCAGTTCATTCTCCTACGAGCAGTACTTC	CASSSFSYEQYF
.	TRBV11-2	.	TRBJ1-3	TGTGCCAGCACCGGGGGGCTGGGCTCTGGAAACACCATATATTTT	CASTGGLGSGNTIYF
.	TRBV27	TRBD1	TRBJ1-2	TGTGCCAGCAGTTTTCAACAGGGGGACTATGGCTACACCTTC	CASSFQQGDYGYTF
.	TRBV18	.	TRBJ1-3	TGTGCCAGCTCACCACCGCCGGGAGGAAACACCATATATTTT	CASSPPPGGNTIYF
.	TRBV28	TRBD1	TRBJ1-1	TGTGCCAGCAGGAAACAGGGGGCAGCGGGCACTGAAGCTTTCTTT	CASRKQGAAGTEAFF
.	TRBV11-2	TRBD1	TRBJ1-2	TGTGCCAGCAGCTACCAGGACAGGGATGATGGCTACACCTTC	CASSYQDRDDGYTF
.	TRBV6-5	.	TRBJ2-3	TGTGCCAGCAGTTACCCCCCAGGTTTTAGCACAGATACGCAGTATTTT	CASSYPPGFSTDTQYF
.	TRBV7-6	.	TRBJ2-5	TGTGCCAGCAGCTTAATGTTTCCACCGGAATCGGGGACCCAGTACTTC	CASSLMFPPESGTQYF
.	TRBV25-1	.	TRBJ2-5	TGTGCCAGCAGTGAATACAGGGGTCGGGAGACCCAGTACTTC	CASSEYRGRETQYF
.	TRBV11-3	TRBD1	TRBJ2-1	TGTGCCAGCAGCAGAGTTCAGACGCCAGGGGGCTACAATGAGCAGTTCTTC	CASSRVQTPGGYNEQFF
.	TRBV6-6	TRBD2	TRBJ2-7	TGTGCCAGCAGTTACAGTGCTAGCGGGGCCTACGAGCAGTACTTC	CASSYSASGAYEQYF
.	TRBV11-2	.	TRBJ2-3	TGTGCCAGCAGGCATACAGGAAAGGGCACAGATACGCAGTATTTT	CASRHTGKGTDTQYF
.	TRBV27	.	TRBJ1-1	TGTGCCAGCCAACAGGGAGGGCACACTGAAGCTTTCTTT	CASQQGGHTEAFF
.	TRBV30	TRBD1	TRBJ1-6	TGTGCCTACGCGGGACAGGGGGCTTTATCCTATAATTCACCCCTCCACTTT	CAYAGQGALSYNSPLHF
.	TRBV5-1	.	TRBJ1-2	TGCGCCAGCAGCTTGACCAGGGCGGACTATGGCTACACCTTC	CASSLTRADYGYTF
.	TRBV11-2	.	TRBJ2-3	TGTGCCAGCAGCCCCCGTAGCGGCACAGATACGCAGTATTTT	CASSPRSGTDTQYF